This T cell receptor beta chain appears in the sequencing data of a study of T cell repertoires in cytomegalovirus infection. Study at large: Well-studied HLA-B-restricted epitopes and recently identified HLA-C-restricted epitopes of CMV were both used in the study. From public TCR beta signatures came an indication of both CMV infection and matching HLA type. Overall study results and limits: CMV carriers having the relevant HLA were flagged by cumulative public TCR beta family frequency.

TCRdb processed the reads anew with MiXCR; each CDR3 protein has one entry. The sample carries about 55,000 distinct CDR3 sequences, around 20% recorded once. CDR1 and CDR2 from the germline V gene are SGHVS and FNYEAQ. The CDR3 spans 13 residues. V gave up 4 bases and J gave up 3 bases, with 9 bases separating them. As to this clonotype: Its specificity is not known.

The chain combines TRBV7-6 with TRBJ1-1; perhaps TRBD1 as D (5 bases). The sample here was CD8+ T cells from cultured PBMCs, taken from culture after CMV antigen stimulation. The source is a human donor in good health (CMV status not recorded). Some clones in this sample may be carry-over from other donors' samples. The CDR3 sequence: CASSSGTHTEAFF. In DNA, the CDR3 is TGTGCCAGCAGCTCCGGGACCCACACTGAAGCTTTCTTT.